These T cell receptor beta chains were read from a single sample in a study of cytomegalovirus exposure and HLA in healthy donors. Sequenced by immunoSEQ multiplex PCR; TCRdb stores in-frame clones only, minus some. Of some 150,000 clones in the sample, more than 65% were seen once. Source material: PBMCs. These receptors came from a man under 40 in good health and CMV-seropositive. CDR3s include the opening cysteine and the closing phenylalanine or tryptophan. D genes are given only for firm matches. The size field is filled for only some rows; it gives once, few, many or a size class.

j_call clone_size d_call v_call cdr3_aa cdr3_nt
TRBJ1-4 - - TRBV6-5 CASSFTGTKNEKLFF TGTGCCAGCAGTTTCACAGGGACCAAGAATGAAAAACTGTTTTTT
TRBJ2-7 once TRBD1 TRBV12-5 CASGTGTVWYEQYF TGTGCTAGTGGGACCGGGACAGTATGGTACGAGCAGTACTTC
TRBJ2-7 once - TRBV5-5 CASSWSLSYEQYF TGTGCCAGCAGCTGGAGTCTTTCCTACGAGCAGTACTTC
TRBJ2-7 few - TRBV5-3 CARSLFPGSYEQYF TGTGCCAGAAGCTTGTTTCCGGGATCCTACGAGCAGTACTTC
TRBJ1-1 - - TRBV4-3 CASSQWEDRQAFF TGCGCCAGCAGCCAATGGGAAGACAGGCAAGCTTTCTTT
TRBJ2-3 - - TRBV9 CASSPRDQPDTQYF TGTGCCAGCAGCCCGCGGGACCAGCCAGATACGCAGTATTTT
TRBJ1-2 - TRBD1 TRBV2 CASRAYGGGDGYTF TGTGCCAGCAGGGCCTATGGAGGGGGCGACGGCTACACCTTC
TRBJ2-4 - - TRBV5-1 CASRTQGYGENIQYF TGCGCCAGCAGAACGCAGGGCTATGGGGAAAACATTCAGTACTTC
TRBJ2-2 - - TRBV9 CASSEGGGNTGELFF TGTGCCAGCAGCGAGGGAGGGGGAAACACCGGGGAGCTGTTTTTT
TRBJ1-5 - - TRBV19 CASSSKTGYSNQPQHF TGTGCCAGTAGTAGCAAGACAGGATATAGCAATCAGCCCCAGCATTTT
TRBJ2-2 - TRBD1 TRBV9 CASSVGDRVATGELFF TGTGCCAGCAGCGTAGGGGACAGGGTTGCCACCGGGGAGCTGTTTTTT
TRBJ2-3 - TRBD1 TRBV7-9 CASSSLRDRATDTQYF TGTGCCAGCAGCTCACTTCGGGACAGAGCCACAGATACGCAGTATTTT
TRBJ2-7 - - TRBV4-3 CASSQDFPPAYEQYF TGCGCCAGCAGCCAAGATTTCCCGCCGGCCTACGAGCAGTACTTC
TRBJ1-2 - TRBD1 TRBV5-4 CASSLPAGQGYGYTF TGTGCCAGCAGCTTGCCTGCCGGACAGGGCTATGGCTACACCTTC
TRBJ2-2 once TRBD2 TRBV6-6 CASSYAGGGGELFF TGTGCCAGCAGTTACGCGGGGGGAGGTGGGGAGCTGTTTTTT
TRBJ2-7 few TRBD2 TRBV4-1 CASSPKGALAGDEQYF TGCGCCAGCAGCCCAAAAGGTGCGCTAGCGGGAGACGAGCAGTACTTC
TRBJ1-6 - - TRBV4-1 CASSFPTGPRPNSPLHF TGCGCCAGCAGCTTTCCGACAGGTCCAAGACCGAATTCACCCCTCCACTTC
TRBJ2-5 once TRBD2 TRBV30 CAWSVPTSGRRETQYF TGTGCCTGGAGTGTACCGACTAGCGGGAGACGGGAGACCCAGTACTTC
TRBJ2-5 once - TRBV12-5 CASGRGAPETQYF TGTGCTAGTGGCCGGGGGGCCCCCGAGACCCAGTACTTC
TRBJ2-3 - TRBD2 TRBV12-5 CASAPPRLAGGGTDTQYF TGTGCTAGTGCCCCGCCCCGACTAGCGGGGGGGGGCACAGATACGCAGTATTTT
TRBJ2-5 - TRBD1 TRBV30 CAWNAGTGAETQYF TGTGCCTGGAACGCCGGGACAGGGGCGGAGACCCAGTACTTC
TRBJ1-2 - - TRBV28 CASSIESSVYGYTF TGTGCCAGCAGTATAGAGTCTAGTGTCTATGGCTACACCTTC
TRBJ2-2 - TRBD2 TRBV9 CASSSPTSGSPGELFF TGTGCCAGCAGCTCCCCGACTAGCGGGAGCCCCGGGGAGCTGTTTTTT
TRBJ2-3 - TRBD2 TRBV19 CASNKIGPSGRVDTQYF TGTGCCAGTAACAAAATCGGACCTAGCGGGAGGGTTGATACGCAGTATTTT
TRBJ2-6 - - TRBV7-9 CSSSLVLSGANVLTF TGTTCCAGCAGCTTAGTACTCTCTGGGGCCAACGTCCTGACTTTC
TRBJ2-1 - TRBD1 TRBV15 CATSRSGQGAYNEQFF TGTGCCACCAGCAGATCGGGACAGGGGGCCTACAATGAGCAGTTCTTC
TRBJ2-3 once TRBD2 TRBV27 CASSLRTSRTDTQYF TGTGCCAGCAGTCTGAGGACTAGCCGGACAGATACGCAGTATTTT
TRBJ1-2 - TRBD1 TRBV7-9 CASSHPAGQGAWHGYTF TGTGCCAGCAGCCACCCGGCCGGACAGGGGGCCTGGCATGGCTACACCTTC
TRBJ2-7 - - TRBV29-1 CSAAGLQNRSSYEQYF TGCAGCGCCGCGGGTTTGCAAAACCGCAGTTCCTACGAGCAGTACTTC
TRBJ1-2 - - TRBV10-3 CAISEAVYYGYTF TGTGCCATCAGTGAGGCAGTCTACTATGGCTACACCTTC
TRBJ2-3 few - TRBV28 CASSTGHRGTDTQYF TGTGCCAGCAGTACAGGGCACAGGGGCACAGATACGCAGTATTTT
TRBJ1-1 - TRBD1 TRBV4-3 CASSQTTGGTEAFF TGCGCCAGCAGCCAAACCACAGGGGGCACTGAAGCTTTCTTT
TRBJ2-3 - - TRBV6-1 CASSEARQISTDTQYF TGTGCCAGCAGTGAAGCGCGGCAGATAAGCACAGATACGCAGTATTTT
TRBJ1-4 few - TRBV4-1 CASSQVSLGAANEKLFF TGCGCCAGCAGCCAAGTGTCCTTGGGGGCGGCTAATGAAAAACTGTTTTTT
TRBJ2-5 - TRBD1 TRBV10-3 CAISGGTGRETQYF TGTGCCATCAGTGGAGGGACAGGGAGAGAGACCCAGTACTTC
TRBJ2-7 - TRBD2 TRBV2 CASLRVGGSYEQYF TGTGCCAGCTTGAGGGTCGGGGGGTCCTACGAGCAGTACTTC
TRBJ1-5 - TRBD1 TRBV7-2 CASSFGTGDINQPQHF TGTGCCAGCAGCTTTGGGACAGGTGATATCAATCAGCCCCAGCATTTT
TRBJ2-7 - TRBD2 TRBV4-1 CASSQDPGLAYEQYF TGCGCCAGCAGCCAAGATCCGGGACTAGCCTACGAGCAGTACTTC
TRBJ1-2 - TRBD1 TRBV28 CASSPPTGKYGYTF TGTGCCAGCAGCCCCCCGACAGGGAAGTATGGCTACACCTTC